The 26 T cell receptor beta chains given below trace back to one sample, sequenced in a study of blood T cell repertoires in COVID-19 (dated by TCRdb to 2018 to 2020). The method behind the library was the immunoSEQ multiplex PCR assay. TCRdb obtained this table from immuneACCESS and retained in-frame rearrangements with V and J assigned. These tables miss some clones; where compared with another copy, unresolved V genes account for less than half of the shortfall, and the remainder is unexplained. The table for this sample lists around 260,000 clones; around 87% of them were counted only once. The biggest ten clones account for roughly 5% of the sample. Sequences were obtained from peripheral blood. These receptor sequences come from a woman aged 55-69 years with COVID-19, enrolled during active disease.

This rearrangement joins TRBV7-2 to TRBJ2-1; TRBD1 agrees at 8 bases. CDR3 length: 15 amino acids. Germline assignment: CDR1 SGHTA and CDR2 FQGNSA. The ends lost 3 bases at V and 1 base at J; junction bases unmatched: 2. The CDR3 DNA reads TGTGCCAGCAGCTTGGGACAGGTTTCCTACAATGAGCAGTTCTTC. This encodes CASSLGQVSYNEQFF. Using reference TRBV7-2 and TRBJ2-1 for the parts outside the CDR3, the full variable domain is GAGVSQSPSNKVTEKGKDVELRCDPISGHTALYWYRQSLGQGLEFLIYFQGNSAPDKSGLPSDRFSAERTGGSVSTLTIQRTQQEDSAVYLCASSLGQVSYNEQFFGPGTRLTVL.

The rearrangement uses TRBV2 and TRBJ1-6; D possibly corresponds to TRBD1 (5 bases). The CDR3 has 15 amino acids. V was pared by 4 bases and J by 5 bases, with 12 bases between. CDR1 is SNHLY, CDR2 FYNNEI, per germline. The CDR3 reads CASSGRRGDNSPLHF. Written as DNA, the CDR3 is TGTGCCAGCAGTGGGAGACGGGGGGATAATTCACCCCTCCACTTT.

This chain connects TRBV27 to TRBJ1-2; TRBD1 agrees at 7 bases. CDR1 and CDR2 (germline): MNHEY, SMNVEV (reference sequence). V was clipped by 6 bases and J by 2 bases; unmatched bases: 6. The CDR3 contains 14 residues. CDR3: CASRLAGQNYGYTF. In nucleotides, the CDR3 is TGTGCCAGCAGACTAGCGGGACAGAACTATGGCTACACCTTC.

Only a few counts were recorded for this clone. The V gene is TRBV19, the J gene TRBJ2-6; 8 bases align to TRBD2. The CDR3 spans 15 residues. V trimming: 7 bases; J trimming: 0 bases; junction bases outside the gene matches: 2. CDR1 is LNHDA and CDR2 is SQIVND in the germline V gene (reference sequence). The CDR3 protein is CASTREGSGANVLTF. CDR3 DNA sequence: TGTGCCAGTACTCGGGAGGGCTCTGGGGCCAACGTCCTGACTTTC.

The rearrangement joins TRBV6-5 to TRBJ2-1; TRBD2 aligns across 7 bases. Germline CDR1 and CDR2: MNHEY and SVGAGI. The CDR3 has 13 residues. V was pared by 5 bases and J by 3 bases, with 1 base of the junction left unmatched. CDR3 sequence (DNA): TGTGCCAGCAGTCAGCGGGACTACAATGAGCAGTTCTTC. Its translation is CASSQRDYNEQFF.

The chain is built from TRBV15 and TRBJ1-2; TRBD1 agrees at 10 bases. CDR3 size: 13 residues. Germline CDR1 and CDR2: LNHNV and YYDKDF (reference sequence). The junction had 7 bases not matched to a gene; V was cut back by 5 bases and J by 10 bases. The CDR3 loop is CATSGDRGLDYTF. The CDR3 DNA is TGTGCCACCAGCGGGGACAGGGGATTGGACTACACCTTC.

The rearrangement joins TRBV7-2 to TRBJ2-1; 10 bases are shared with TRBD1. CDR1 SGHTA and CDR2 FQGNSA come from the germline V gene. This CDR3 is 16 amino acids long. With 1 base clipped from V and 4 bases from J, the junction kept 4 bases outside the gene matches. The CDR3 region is CASSLGQGASYNEQFF. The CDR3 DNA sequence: TGTGCCAGCAGCTTAGGACAGGGGGCCTCTTACAATGAGCAGTTCTTC.

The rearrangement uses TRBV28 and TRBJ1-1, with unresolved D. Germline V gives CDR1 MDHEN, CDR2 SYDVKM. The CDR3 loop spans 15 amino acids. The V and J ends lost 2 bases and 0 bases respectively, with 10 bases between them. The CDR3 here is CASSLMSSVNTEAFF. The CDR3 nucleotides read TGTGCCAGCAGTTTAATGTCGTCAGTGAACACTGAAGCTTTCTTT.

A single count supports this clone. CDR3 sequence reads: CAWSVRSGTNEKLFF. CDR3 nucleotide sequence: TGTGCCTGGAGTGTACGGTCAGGAACTAATGAAAAACTGTTTTTT. The V gene is TRBV30, the J gene TRBJ1-4, with D unclear. V was clipped by 0 bases and J by 1 base, with 9 bases between them. This CDR3 comprises 15 residues. Germline CDR1 is GTSNPN and CDR2 is SVGIG (reference sequence).

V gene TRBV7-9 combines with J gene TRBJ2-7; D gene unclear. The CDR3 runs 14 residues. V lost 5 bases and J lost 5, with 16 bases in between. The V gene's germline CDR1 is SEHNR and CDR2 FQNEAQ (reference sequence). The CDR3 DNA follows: TGTGCCAGCAGCCAAAACAGCCGGCGCGACGAGCAGTACTTC. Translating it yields CASSQNSRRDEQYF.

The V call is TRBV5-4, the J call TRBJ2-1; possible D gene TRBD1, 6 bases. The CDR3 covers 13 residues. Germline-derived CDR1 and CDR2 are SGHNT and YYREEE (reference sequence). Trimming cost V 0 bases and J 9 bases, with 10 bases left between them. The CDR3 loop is CASSLDRVGEQFF. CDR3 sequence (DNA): TGTGCCAGCAGCTTGGACAGGGTGGGTGAGCAGTTCTTC.

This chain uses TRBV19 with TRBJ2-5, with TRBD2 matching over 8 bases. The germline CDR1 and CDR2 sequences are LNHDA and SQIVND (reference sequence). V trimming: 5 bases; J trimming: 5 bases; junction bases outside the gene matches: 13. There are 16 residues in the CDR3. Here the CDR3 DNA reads TGTGCCAGTAGTGACTCACGGGAGGGCCTCGGGGAGACCCAGTACTTC. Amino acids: CASSDSREGLGETQYF.

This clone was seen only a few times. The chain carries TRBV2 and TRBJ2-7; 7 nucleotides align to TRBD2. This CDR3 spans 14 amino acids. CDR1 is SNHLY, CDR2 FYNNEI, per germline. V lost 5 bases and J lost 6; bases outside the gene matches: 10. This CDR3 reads CASSPGTTRGEQYF. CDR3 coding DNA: TGTGCCAGCAGTCCCGGGACTACGCGGGGCGAGCAGTACTTC.

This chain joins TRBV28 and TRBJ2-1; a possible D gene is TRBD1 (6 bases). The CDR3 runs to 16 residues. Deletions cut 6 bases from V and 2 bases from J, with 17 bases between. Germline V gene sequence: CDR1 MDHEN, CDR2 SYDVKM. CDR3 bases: TGTGCCAGCAGCTCCCCACCTCAGGGGCCCTACAATGAGCAGTTCTTC. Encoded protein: CASSSPPQGPYNEQFF. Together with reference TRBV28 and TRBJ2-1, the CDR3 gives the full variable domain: DVKVTQSSRYLVKRTGEKVFLECVQDMDHENMFWYRQDPGLGLRLIYFSYDVKMKEKGDIPEGYSVSREKKERFSLILESASTNQTSMYLCASSSPPQGPYNEQFFGPGTRLTVL.

The CDR3 DNA sequence: TGCGCCAGCAGCCAACTTGTGAGCGGGGTGGCGAACACCGGGGAGCTGTTTTTT. Protein product: CASSQLVSGVANTGELFF. The chain combines TRBV4-3 with TRBJ2-2, with 7 nucleotides matching TRBD2. The germline CDR1 and CDR2 sequences are LGHNA and YSLEER. J was trimmed by 0 bases and V by 2 bases; bases with no gene match: 9. The CDR3 consists of 18 residues.

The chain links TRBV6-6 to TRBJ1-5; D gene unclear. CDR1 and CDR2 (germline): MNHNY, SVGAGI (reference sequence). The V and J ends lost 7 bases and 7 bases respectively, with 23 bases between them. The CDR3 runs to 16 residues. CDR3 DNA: TGTGCCAGCACGTACCAGTTCTCGGGGAAAGGCCAGCCCCAGCATTTT. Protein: CASTYQFSGKGQPQHF.

DNA of the CDR3: TGTGCCACCAGTGATTACAGGGGCCCCCAAGAGACCCAGTACTTC. Its translation is CATSDYRGPQETQYF. The chain carries TRBV24-1 and TRBJ2-5; 7 bases line up with TRBD1. The ends lost 2 bases at V and 1 base at J; junction bases unmatched: 3. Germline V lookup: CDR1 KGHDR, CDR2 SFDVKD. The CDR3 is 15 residues long.

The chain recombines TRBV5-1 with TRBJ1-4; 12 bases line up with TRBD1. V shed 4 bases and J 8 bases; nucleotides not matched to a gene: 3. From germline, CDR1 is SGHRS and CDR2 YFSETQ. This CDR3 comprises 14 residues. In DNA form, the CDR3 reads TGCGCCAGCAGCCAGGGACAGGGGGCGGAAAAACTGTTTTTT. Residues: CASSQGQGAEKLFF.

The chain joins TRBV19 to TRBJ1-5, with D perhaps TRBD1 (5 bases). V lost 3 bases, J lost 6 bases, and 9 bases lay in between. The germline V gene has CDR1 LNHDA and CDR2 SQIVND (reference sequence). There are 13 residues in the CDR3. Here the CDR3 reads CASSMGLGQPQHF. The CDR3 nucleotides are TGTGCCAGTAGTATGGGGCTCGGTCAGCCCCAGCATTTT.

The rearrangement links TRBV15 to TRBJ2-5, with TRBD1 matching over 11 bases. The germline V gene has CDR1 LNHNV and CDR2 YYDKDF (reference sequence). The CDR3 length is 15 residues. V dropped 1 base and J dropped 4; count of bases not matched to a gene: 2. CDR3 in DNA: TGTGCCACCAGCAGAGGGACAGGGGGCGCAGAGACCCAGTACTTC. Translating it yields CATSRGTGGAETQYF.

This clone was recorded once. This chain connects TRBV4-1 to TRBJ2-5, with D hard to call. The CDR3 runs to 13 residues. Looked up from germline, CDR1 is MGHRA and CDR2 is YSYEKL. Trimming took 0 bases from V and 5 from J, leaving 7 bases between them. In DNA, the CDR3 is TGCGCCAGCAGCCAAGATCGGCGGGAGACCCAGTACTTC. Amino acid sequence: CASSQDRRETQYF.

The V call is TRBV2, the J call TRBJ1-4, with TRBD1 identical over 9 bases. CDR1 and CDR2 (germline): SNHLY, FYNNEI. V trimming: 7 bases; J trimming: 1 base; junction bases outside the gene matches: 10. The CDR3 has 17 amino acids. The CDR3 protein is CASTKDRGLGTNEKLFF. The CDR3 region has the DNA TGTGCCAGCACCAAGGACAGGGGCCTGGGAACTAATGAAAAACTGTTTTTT. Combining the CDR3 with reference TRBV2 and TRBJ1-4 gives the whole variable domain EPEVTQTPSHQVTQMGQEVILRCVPISNHLYFYWYRQILGQKVEFLVSFYNNEISEKSEIFDDQFSVERPDGSNFTLKIRSTKLEDSAMYFCASTKDRGLGTNEKLFFGSGTQLSVL.

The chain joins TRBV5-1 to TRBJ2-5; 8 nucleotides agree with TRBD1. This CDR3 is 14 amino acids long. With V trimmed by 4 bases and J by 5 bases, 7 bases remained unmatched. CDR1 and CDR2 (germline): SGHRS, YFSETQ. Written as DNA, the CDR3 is TGCGCCAGCAGCGGAGGGACAGGATGGGAGACCCAGTACTTC. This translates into CASSGGTGWETQYF.

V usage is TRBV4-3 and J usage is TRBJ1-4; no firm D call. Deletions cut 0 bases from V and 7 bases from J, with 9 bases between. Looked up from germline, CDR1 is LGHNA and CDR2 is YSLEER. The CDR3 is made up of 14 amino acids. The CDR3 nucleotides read TGCGCCAGCAGCCAAGATATCGCGGTTGAAAAACTGTTTTTT. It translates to CASSQDIAVEKLFF.

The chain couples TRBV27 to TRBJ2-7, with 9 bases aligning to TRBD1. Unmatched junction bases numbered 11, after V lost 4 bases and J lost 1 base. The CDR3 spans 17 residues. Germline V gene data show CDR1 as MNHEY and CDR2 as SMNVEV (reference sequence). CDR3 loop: CASSSRTGQGYSYEQYF. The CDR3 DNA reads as TGTGCCAGCAGTTCCCGGACGGGACAGGGATATTCCTACGAGCAGTACTTC.

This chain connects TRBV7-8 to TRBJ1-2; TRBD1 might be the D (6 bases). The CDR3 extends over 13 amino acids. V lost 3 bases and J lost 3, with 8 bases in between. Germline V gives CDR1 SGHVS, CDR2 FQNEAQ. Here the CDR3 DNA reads TGTGCCAGCAGCTTGGACAGCTACTATGGCTACACCTTC. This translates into CASSLDSYYGYTF.